This T cell receptor (beta chain) was recovered during a study of shared clonotypes between healthy human individuals. The overall study: CD4 naive and CD4 memory each took three plates per donor, while CD8 naive took two and CD8 memory one. Regarding the study as a whole: Among non-shared clonotypes, generation probabilities were lower than among those shared by all four donors. The study found 4.5% to 5% of naive CD4 clonotypes shared across a few donors.

This CDR3 has 17 residues. From germline, CDR1 is GTSNPN and CDR2 SVGIG (reference sequence). J gave up 3 bases and V 1 base, and 12 bases lay outside the gene matches. The assay was run at deep level. TCRdb's table, derived via immunoSEQ multiplex PCR, lists solely in-frame clones and lacks some. The sample includes about 2 million clones, approximately 94% of them seen just once. A remark on this clone: Its antigen is still unknown.

Naive CD8 cells comprised CD45RO-negative, CCR7-positively selected cells, excluding terminally differentiated effector memory CD45RA+ cells. The sequencing sample was made of naive CD8+ T cells sorted from blood. The genes are TRBV30 and TRBJ2-5; TRBD2 agrees at 9 bases. The TCR comes from a man aged 18 to 35 in good health. CDR3 coding DNA: TGTGCCTGGAGTGGAGAATTAGTGGCGGGAGGGGAAGAGACCCAGTACTTC. This encodes CAWSGELVAGGEETQYF.